This T cell receptor beta chain was recovered during a study of cytomegalovirus exposure and HLA in healthy donors. The CDR3 sequence is 17 residues long. Germline CDR1 is SGHRS and CDR2 is YFSETQ. After removal of 1 base from V and 3 bases from J, the junction contained 13 bases not matched to a gene. The study sampled nominally healthy donors, though unrecorded immune exposures were likely. 60 Vbeta and 13 Jbeta primers were used in PCR. Sequencing used immunoSEQ multiplex PCR; TCRdb keeps in-frame clones, though not all of them. There are 120,000 to 150,000 clones in the sample; nearly 80% occur only once, and 3% lies in the top ten. This clone has more than one count but fewer than ten. The antigen is not known. Findings and limits, study-wide: The majority of CMV-associated TCR beta chains were reported as apparently HLA-restricted in a later analysis. Indistinguishable V segments such as TRBV6-2 and TRBV6-3 were excluded.

The TCR was taken from a man in his forties in good health and CMV-seropositive. The sample consisted of PBMCs. The chain joins TRBV5-1 to TRBJ2-7; 7 bases fit TRBD2. CDR3 DNA: TGCGCCAGCAGCTTGTTTCCTCCTAGCGGAAAATACTACGAGCAGTACTTC. It codes for CASSLFPPSGKYYEQYF.